The 17 T cell receptor beta chains below all came from one sample that was sequenced in a study of Ad26.COV2.S vaccination and SARS-CoV-2 variants. The assay was immunoSEQ multiplex PCR, and TCRdb's table has in-frame clones only and misses some. The sample holds approximately 450,000 clones, 90% seen once. The treatment here: 19 received Ad26.COV2.S at low or high dose, single or two shots; a few received placebo; per-sample allocation not given. On day 63 after the first injection, vaccine and placebo recipients gave samples. Sequencing was performed on peripheral blood, taken in a trial of Ad26.COV2.S vaccine versus placebo. All receptors derive from a person aged 18-60 years who received the Ad26.COV2.S COVID-19 vaccine or a placebo.

This sequence joins TRBV5-6 and TRBJ2-7; TRBD1 matches 10 bases. The CDR3 is 15 residues long. Germline-derived CDR1 and CDR2 are SGHDT and YYEEEE. The J segment lost 4 bases and the V segment lost 4 bases, leaving 8 bases of the junction unmatched. The CDR3 loop is CASSHKRDRGYEQYF. The DNA of the CDR3 is TGTGCCAGCAGCCACAAACGGGACAGGGGATACGAGCAGTACTTC.

The chain is built from TRBV28 and TRBJ1-2; D is undetermined. The CDR3 has 12 amino acids. Germline-derived CDR1 and CDR2 are MDHEN and SYDVKM. Trimming took off 3 bases at V and 9 bases at J, with 11 bases between the two ends. Here the CDR3 reads CASSFSPRSYTF. In DNA, the CDR3 is TGTGCCAGCAGTTTTTCCCCTCGGAGCTACACCTTC.

V and J are TRBV23-1 and TRBJ2-7, with 8 nucleotides matching TRBD1. TRBV23-1 is identified as an open reading frame with a role that is uncertain. The CDR3 has 17 residues. With V trimmed by 0 bases and J by 4 bases, 11 bases remained unmatched. CDR3 protein: CASSQSDRARPYYEQYF. CDR3 in DNA: TGCGCCAGCAGTCAATCGGACAGGGCTCGCCCATATTACGAGCAGTACTTC.

The rearrangement links TRBV12-5 to TRBJ2-5, with TRBD2 matching 9 bases. This CDR3 is 13 amino acids long. Looked up from germline, CDR1 is LGHNT and CDR2 is FRNRAP. Trimming at V came to 8 bases and at J to 3 bases, leaving 4 bases not matched to a gene. The CDR3 nucleotides read TGTGCTAGTCAGAGACTAGCGGAAGAGACCCAGTACTTC. Protein: CASQRLAEETQYF.

The chain is built from TRBV11-3 and TRBJ2-1, with D perhaps TRBD2 (5 bases). Germline assignment: CDR1 SGHNT and CDR2 YENEEA. The CDR3 contains 15 residues. The V and J ends lost 1 base and 2 bases respectively, with 9 bases between them. CDR3 amino acids: CASSLGASPYNEQFF. The CDR3 region has the DNA TGTGCCAGCAGCTTAGGTGCTAGCCCCTACAATGAGCAGTTCTTC.

This chain links TRBV28 with TRBJ2-5; D unclear. The germline V gene encodes CDR1 MDHEN and CDR2 SYDVKM. This CDR3 has 11 residues. V was clipped by 3 bases and J by 4 bases, with 3 bases between them. This chain's CDR3 is CASSLRETQYF. CDR3 coding DNA: TGTGCCAGCAGTTTGAGAGAGACCCAGTACTTC.

The J gene is TRBJ1-1, the V gene TRBV5-8; no reliable D call. The germline V gene has CDR1 SGHTS and CDR2 YDEGEE. Trimming removed 1 base at V and 1 base at J, with 14 bases between. This CDR3 spans 16 amino acids. The CDR3 nucleotides are TGTGCCAGCAGCTTGAATATTTTGGGCAGGAACACTGAAGCTTTCTTT. It is translated as CASSLNILGRNTEAFF.

This clone was seen just once. The chain has TRBV3-1 (or the pseudogene TRBV3-2) and TRBJ2-5; D unresolved. The V end lost 1 base, the J end lost 2 bases, and 11 bases lay between the germline ends. Germline CDR1 LGHDT, CDR2 YNNKEL (reference sequence). The CDR3 contains 15 residues. In DNA, the CDR3 is TGTGCCAGCAGCCAAGCACGTGGTCGTCAAGAGACCCAGTACTTC. Its translation: CASSQARGRQETQYF.

On this clone: Other DNA sequences in this sample translate to the same CDR3. This chain links TRBV4-3 with TRBJ1-1; the D is unclear. The CDR3 spans 14 residues. CDR1 LGHNA and CDR2 YSLEER come from the germline V gene. V was clipped by 0 bases and J by 0 bases, with 5 bases between them. CDR3 residues: CASSQEGLNTEAFF. The CDR3 DNA is TGCGCCAGCAGCCAAGAAGGGCTGAACACTGAAGCTTTCTTT.

The genes are TRBV6-1 and TRBJ2-1; D perhaps matches TRBD1 (8 bases). The CDR3 consists of 20 residues. Trimming took off 1 base at V and 0 bases at J, with 22 bases between the two ends. Germline V gene lookup returns CDR1 MNHNS and CDR2 SASEGT. The CDR3, as DNA: TGTGCCAGCAGTGAAGGTGGACAGGGTTATCTAGCGGTCTCCTACAATGAGCAGTTCTTC. Translating gives CASSEGGQGYLAVSYNEQFF.

A note on this clone: A read error may account for a junction end that differs from germline. The chain joins TRBV7-9 to TRBJ2-1; the D is unclear. The CDR3 length is 12 residues. Germline lookup yields CDR1 SEHNR and CDR2 FQNEAQ (reference sequence). The CDR3 sequence: CASSLGSHEQFF. The CDR3 coding sequence is TGTGCCAGCAGTTTAGGTAGCCATGAGCAGTTCTTC.

This clone was recorded a few times. This chain uses TRBV5-7 with TRBJ1-5; unclear D gene. TRBV5-7 is classed as an ORF, of uncertain function. CDR3 length equals 16 residues. Trimming removed 1 base from V and 2 bases from J, with 13 bases in between. This CDR3 reads CASSLNRNDCNQPQHF. The CDR3, as DNA: TGTGCCAGCAGCTTGAATCGGAACGATTGCAATCAGCCCCAGCATTTT.

This clone showed up just once. The chain combines TRBV5-1 with TRBJ1-1; D gene unclear. The germline V gene encodes CDR1 SGHRS and CDR2 YFSETQ. The V end was cut by 4 bases, the J end by 1 base, with 14 bases between. The CDR3 is 15 residues long. The CDR3 region has the DNA TGCGCCAGCAGCACCTCCGGAGGTTGGAACACTGAAGCTTTCTTT. Its protein is CASSTSGGWNTEAFF.

There are a few counts of this clone. J is TRBJ2-7 and V is TRBV27; TRBD2 matches at 14 bases. Looked up from germline, CDR1 is MNHEY and CDR2 is SMNVEV (reference sequence). CDR3 length: 18 residues. V gave up 1 base and J gave up 2 bases; unmatched junction bases: 7. The CDR3 nucleotides read TGTGCCAGCAGTTTATTCCCTCTGACTAGCGGGAGGGCCTACGAGCAGTACTTC. This translates into CASSLFPLTSGRAYEQYF.

V and J are TRBV6-5 and TRBJ2-3, with 9 positions matching TRBD2. The germline CDR1 and CDR2 sequences are MNHEY and SVGAGI. There are 15 residues in the CDR3. V was clipped by 5 bases and J by 6 bases; unmatched bases: 9. CDR3 protein: CASSRGGRGGDTQYF. The CDR3 DNA is TGTGCCAGCAGTCGTGGCGGGAGGGGTGGGGATACGCAGTATTTT.

This CDR3 reads CAISEGTVQQVAQHF. The DNA of the CDR3 is TGTGCCATCAGTGAGGGGACAGTTCAGCAGGTGGCCCAGCATTTT. The gene calls are TRBV10-3 and TRBJ1-5; 7 nucleotides line up with TRBD1. This CDR3 region has 15 residues. In germline, CDR1 is ENHRY, CDR2 SYGVKD. V trimming: 2 bases; J trimming: 11 bases; junction bases outside the gene matches: 12.

This chain connects TRBV19 to TRBJ2-2, with D uncertain. The ends were cut back, 6 bases at V and 1 base at J, with 15 bases in the middle. CDR1 and CDR2 (germline): LNHDA, SQIVND (reference sequence). This CDR3 comprises 16 residues. CDR3: CASSRSRRWNTGELFF. In DNA, the CDR3 is TGTGCCAGTAGCAGGTCACGGCGATGGAACACCGGGGAGCTGTTTTTT.